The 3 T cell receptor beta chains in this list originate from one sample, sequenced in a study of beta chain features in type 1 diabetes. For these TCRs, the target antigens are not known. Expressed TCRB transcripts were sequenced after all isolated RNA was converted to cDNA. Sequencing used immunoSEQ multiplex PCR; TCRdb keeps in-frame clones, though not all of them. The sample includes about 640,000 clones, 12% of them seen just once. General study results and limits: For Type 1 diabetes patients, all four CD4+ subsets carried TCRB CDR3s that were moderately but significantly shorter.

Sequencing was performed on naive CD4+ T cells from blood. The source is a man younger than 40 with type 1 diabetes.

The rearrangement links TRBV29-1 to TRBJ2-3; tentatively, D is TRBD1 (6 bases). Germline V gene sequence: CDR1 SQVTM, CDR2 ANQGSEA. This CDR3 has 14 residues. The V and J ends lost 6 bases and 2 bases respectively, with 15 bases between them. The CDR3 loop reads CSVTGQPNTDTQYF. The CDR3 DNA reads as TGCAGCGTCACGGGACAACCGAACACAGATACGCAGTATTTT.

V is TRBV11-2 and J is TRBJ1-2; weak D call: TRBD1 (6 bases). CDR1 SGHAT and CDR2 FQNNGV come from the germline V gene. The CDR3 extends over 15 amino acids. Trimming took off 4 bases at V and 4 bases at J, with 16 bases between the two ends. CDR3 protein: CASSSFRTASYGYTF. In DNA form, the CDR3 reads TGTGCCAGCAGCTCTTTCCGGACAGCGTCCTATGGCTACACCTTC.

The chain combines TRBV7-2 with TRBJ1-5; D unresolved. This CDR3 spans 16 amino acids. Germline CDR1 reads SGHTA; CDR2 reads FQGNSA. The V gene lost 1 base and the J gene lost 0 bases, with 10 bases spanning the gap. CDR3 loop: CASSLVSPASNQPQHF. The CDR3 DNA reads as TGTGCCAGCAGCTTAGTCTCTCCAGCTAGCAATCAGCCCCAGCATTTT.